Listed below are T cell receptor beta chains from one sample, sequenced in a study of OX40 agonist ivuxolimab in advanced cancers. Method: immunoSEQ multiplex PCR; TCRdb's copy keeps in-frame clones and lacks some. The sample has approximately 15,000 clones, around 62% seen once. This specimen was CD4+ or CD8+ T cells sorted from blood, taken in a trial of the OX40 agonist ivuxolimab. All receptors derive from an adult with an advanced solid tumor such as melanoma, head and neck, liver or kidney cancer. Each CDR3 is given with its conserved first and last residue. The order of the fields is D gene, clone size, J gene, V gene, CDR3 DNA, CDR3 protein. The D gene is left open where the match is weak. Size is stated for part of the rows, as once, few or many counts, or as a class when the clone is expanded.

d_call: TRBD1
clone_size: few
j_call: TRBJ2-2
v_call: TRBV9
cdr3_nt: TGTGCCAGCAGCGTAGCTGGACAGGGGTTGAGGGAGCTGTTTTTT
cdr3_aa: CASSVAGQGLRELFF

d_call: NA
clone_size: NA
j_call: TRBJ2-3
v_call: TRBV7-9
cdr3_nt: TGTGCCAGCAGCTTAGTCCGACAGACAGATACGCAGTATTTT
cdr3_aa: CASSLVRQTDTQYF

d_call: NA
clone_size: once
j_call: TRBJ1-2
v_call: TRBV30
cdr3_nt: TGTGCCTGGACTTGGGGCTTGGCCTATGGCTACACCTTC
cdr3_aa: CAWTWGLAYGYTF

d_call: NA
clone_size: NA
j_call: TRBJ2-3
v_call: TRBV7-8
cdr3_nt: TGTGCCAGCAGCCAGACAACGGACTACAAAGCGACAGATACGCAGTATTTT
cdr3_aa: CASSQTTDYKATDTQYF

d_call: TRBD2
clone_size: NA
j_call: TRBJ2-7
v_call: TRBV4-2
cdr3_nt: TGTGCCAGCAGCCATAGGCTAGCGGAGATTTCCTACGAGCAGTACTTC
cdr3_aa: CASSHRLAEISYEQYF

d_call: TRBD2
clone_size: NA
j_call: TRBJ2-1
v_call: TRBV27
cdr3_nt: TGTGCCAGCAGTCGTCATCTAGCGGGGGTTTACAATGAGCAGTTCTTC
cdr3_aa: CASSRHLAGVYNEQFF

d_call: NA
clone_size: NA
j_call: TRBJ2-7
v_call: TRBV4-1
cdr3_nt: TGCGCCAGCAGCTTCGGGGGATCCTACGAGCAGTACTTC
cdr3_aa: CASSFGGSYEQYF

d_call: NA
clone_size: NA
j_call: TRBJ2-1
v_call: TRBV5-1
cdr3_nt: TGTGCCAGCAGCTTGGTCCTAGCAGGTGAGCAGTTCTTC
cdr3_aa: CASSLVLAGEQFF

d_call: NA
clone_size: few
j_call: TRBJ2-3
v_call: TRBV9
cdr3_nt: TGTGCCAGCAGCCCCCCAGGGGCCTATAGCACAGATACGCAGTATTTT
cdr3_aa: CASSPPGAYSTDTQYF

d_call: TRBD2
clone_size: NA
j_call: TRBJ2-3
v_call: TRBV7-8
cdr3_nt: TGTGCCAGCAGCTTAGTGGGAGGGGCTAGCACAGATACGCAGTATTTT
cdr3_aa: CASSLVGGASTDTQYF

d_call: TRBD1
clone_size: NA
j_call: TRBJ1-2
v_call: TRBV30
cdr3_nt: TGTGCCTGCCACGGGACAGGCTATGGCTACACCTTC
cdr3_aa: CACHGTGYGYTF

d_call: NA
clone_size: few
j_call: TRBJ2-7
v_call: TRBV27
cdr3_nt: TGTGCCAGCAGTTTAATTAAGGGAGCTTACGAGCAGTACTTC
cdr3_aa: CASSLIKGAYEQYF

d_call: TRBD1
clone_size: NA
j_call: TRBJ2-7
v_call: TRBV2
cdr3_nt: TGTGCCAGCGACGGGACAGGGGGGTACGAGCAGTACTTC
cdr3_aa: CASDGTGGYEQYF

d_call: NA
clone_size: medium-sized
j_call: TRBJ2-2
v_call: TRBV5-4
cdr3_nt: TGTGCCAGCAGCTCTAACACCGGGGAGCTGTTTTTT
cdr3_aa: CASSSNTGELFF

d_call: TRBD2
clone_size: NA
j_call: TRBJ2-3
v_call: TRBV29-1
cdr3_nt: TGCAGCGTAACAATACCGGCTGGACTAGCGGCGAAGGACCAGCTCACAGATACGCAGTATTTT
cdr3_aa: CSVTIPAGLAAKDQLTDTQYF

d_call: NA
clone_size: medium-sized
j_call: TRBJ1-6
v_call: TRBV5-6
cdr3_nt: TGTGCCAGCAGCTTCGGGGGTTCACCCCTCCACTTT
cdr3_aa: CASSFGGSPLHF

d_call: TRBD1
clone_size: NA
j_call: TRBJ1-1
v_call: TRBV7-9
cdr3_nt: TGTGCCAGCAGCTTCGGACAGGGGAGCGAAGCTTTCTTT
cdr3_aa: CASSFGQGSEAFF

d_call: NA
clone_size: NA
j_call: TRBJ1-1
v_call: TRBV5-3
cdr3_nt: TGTGCCAGCAGCACGACCAATGAAGCTTTCTTT
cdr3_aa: CASSTTNEAFF

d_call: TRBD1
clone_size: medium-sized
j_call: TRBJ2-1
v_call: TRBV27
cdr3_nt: TGTGCCAGCAGTCACACACCGGGACAGGGGCCGTTCTTC
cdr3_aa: CASSHTPGQGPFF

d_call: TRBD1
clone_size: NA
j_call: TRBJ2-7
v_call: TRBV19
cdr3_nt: TGTGCCAGTAGTTACGGACAGGGATATTACGAGCAGTACTTC
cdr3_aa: CASSYGQGYYEQYF

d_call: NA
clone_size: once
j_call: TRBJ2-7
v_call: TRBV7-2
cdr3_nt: TGTGCCAGCAGCTTCAGCGGCAGGGGTGTCAACGAGCAGTACTTC
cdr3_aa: CASSFSGRGVNEQYF

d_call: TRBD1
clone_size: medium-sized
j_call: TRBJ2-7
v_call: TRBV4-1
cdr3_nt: TGCGCCAGCAGCCAAGATCGTAGGGACAGCTCCTACGAGCAGTACTTC
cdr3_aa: CASSQDRRDSSYEQYF

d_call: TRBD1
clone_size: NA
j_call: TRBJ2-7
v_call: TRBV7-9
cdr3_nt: TGTGCCAGCAGCTCGCGGACAGGGGGAGACGAGCAGTACTTC
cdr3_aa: CASSSRTGGDEQYF

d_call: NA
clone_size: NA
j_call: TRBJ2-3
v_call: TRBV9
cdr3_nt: TGTGCCAGCAGCGCCACAGATACGCAGTATTTT
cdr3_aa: CASSATDTQYF

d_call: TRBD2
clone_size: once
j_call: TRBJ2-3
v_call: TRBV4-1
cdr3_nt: TGCGCCAGCAGCCAAGCGTACCGGGGGGTGGATACGCAGTATTTT
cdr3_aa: CASSQAYRGVDTQYF

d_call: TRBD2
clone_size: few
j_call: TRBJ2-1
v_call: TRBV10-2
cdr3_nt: TGCGCTAGCGGGGGGTCCGATTCCTACAATGAGCAGTTCTTC
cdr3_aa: CASGGSDSYNEQFF

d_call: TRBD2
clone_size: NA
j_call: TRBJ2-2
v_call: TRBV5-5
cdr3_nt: TGTGCCAGCAGTAGTAGCGGGGGGCCGACCGGGGAGCTGTTTTTT
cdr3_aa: CASSSSGGPTGELFF

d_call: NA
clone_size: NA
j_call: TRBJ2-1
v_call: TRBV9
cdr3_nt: TGTGCCAGCAGCGTAGTTCGGGGTGAGCAGTTCTTC
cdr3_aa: CASSVVRGEQFF

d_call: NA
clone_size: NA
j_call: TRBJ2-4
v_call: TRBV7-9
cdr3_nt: TGTGCCAGCAGCAAAGACAGGCAAAACATTCAGTACTTC
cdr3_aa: CASSKDRQNIQYF

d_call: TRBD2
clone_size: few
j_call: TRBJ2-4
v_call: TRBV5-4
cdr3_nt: TGTGCCAGCAGCTTGGCGGGGGGCATTCAGTACTTC
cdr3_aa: CASSLAGGIQYF

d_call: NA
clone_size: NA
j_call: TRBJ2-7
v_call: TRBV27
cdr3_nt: TGTGCCAGCAGTTTAGGGCAGGGCCTCTCCTACGAGCAGTACTTC
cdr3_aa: CASSLGQGLSYEQYF

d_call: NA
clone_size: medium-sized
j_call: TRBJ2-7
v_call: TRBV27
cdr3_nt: TGTGCCAGCAGTTTTGGTGGAGAGCAGTACTTC
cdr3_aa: CASSFGGEQYF

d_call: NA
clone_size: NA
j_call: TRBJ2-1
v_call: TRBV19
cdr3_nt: TGTGCCAGTAGTCCAGCGGCCTCCTACAATGAGCAGTTCTTC
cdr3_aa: CASSPAASYNEQFF

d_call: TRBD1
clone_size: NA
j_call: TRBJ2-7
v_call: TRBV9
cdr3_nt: TGTGCCAGCAGCCCGACCGGGACAGACTTCCCCTACGAGCAGTACTTC
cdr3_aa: CASSPTGTDFPYEQYF

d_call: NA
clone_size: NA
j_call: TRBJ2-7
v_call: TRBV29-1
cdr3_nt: TGCAGCGTCAGACCGGGTGACAGCTCCTACGAGCAGTACTTC
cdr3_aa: CSVRPGDSSYEQYF

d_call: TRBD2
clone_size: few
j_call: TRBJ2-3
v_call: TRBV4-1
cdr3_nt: TGCGCCAGCAGCCAAGAGACTAGCGGGGGGGGCCGTGGGCAGTATTTT
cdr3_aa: CASSQETSGGGRGQYF

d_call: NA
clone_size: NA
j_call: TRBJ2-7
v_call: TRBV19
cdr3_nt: TGTGCCAGTAGTAATGGACTTGCCTACGAGCAGTACTTC
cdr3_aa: CASSNGLAYEQYF

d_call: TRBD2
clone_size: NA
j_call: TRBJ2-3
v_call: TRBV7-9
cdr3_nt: TGTGCCAGCAGCTTGAATAGCGGGGGAGAATCAGATACGCAGTATTTT
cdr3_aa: CASSLNSGGESDTQYF

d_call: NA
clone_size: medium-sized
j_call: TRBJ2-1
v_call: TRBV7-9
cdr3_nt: TGTGCCAGCAGCCAGAGTGGGGATAATGAGCAGTTCTTC
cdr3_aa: CASSQSGDNEQFF

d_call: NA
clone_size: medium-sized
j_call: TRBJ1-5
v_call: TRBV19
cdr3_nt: TGTGCCAGTAGTATAATGAACGCCAATCAGCCCCAGCATTTT
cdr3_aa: CASSIMNANQPQHF

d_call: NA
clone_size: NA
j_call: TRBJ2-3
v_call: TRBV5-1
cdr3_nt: TGCGCCAGCAGCTTGCGTTTGACGGGGGGCACAGATACGCAGTATTTT
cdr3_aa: CASSLRLTGGTDTQYF

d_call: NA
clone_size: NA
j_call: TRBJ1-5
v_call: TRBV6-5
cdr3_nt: TGTGCCGCTCTGCTCGGTGGTCGCGGCAATCAGCCCCAGCATTTT
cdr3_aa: CAALLGGRGNQPQHF

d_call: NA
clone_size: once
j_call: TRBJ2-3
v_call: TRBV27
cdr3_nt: TGTGCCAGCAGTTTAAACGGTCGCACAGATACGCAGTATTTT
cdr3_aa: CASSLNGRTDTQYF

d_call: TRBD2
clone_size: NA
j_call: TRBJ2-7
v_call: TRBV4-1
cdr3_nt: TGCGCCAGCAGCCAAGTGGAGCGGGGGATCTACGAGCAGTACTTC
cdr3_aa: CASSQVERGIYEQYF

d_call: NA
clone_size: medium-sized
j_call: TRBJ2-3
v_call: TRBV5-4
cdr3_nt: TGTGCCAGCAGACCCCCGGGATTTAGCACAGATACGCAGTATTTT
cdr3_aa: CASRPPGFSTDTQYF

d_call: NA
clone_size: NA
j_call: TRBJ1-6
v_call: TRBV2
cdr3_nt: TGTGCCAGCAGTGCCGGGAGGGAGAATTCACCCCTCCACTTT
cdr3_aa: CASSAGRENSPLHF

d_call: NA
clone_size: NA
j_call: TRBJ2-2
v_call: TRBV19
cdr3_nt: TGTGCCAGTAGTATTCTCCTTGGAGGGAACACCGGGGAGCTGTTTTTT
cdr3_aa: CASSILLGGNTGELFF

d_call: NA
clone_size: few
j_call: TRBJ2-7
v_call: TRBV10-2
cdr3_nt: TGCGCCAGCAGTCGGAAGTCCGTGCCCCCCCTCGAGCAGTACTTC
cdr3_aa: CASSRKSVPPLEQYF

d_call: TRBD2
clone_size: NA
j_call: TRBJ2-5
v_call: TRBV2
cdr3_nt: TGTGCCAGCAGTGAATGGGCTAGCGGGGCCCAAGAGACCCAGTACTTC
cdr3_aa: CASSEWASGAQETQYF

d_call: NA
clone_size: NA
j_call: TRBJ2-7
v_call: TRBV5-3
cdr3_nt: TGTGCCAGAAGCTTGGAGAGGTCCTACGAGCAGTACTTC
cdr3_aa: CARSLERSYEQYF